These 30 T cell receptor beta chains share one sample of origin, sequenced in a study of T-cell memory formation after mild COVID-19. TCRdb called the 5' RACE reads again in MiXCR, with one record for every CDR3 protein. The table shows roughly 380,000 distinct CDR3 sequences, with over 25% occurring only once. Sequenced material: PBMCs or a T cell subset sorted from them (not recorded which). All receptors come from an adult woman who had mild COVID-19 (a few samples of this study predate the infection). Cell type and time point are not known.

This clonotype has more than one count but fewer than ten. V gene TRBV20-1 combines with J gene TRBJ2-3, with 13 bases fitting TRBD2. Germline CDR1 is DFQATT and CDR2 is SNEGSKA (reference sequence). Trimming at V came to 5 bases and at J to 5 bases, leaving 7 bases not matched to a gene. The CDR3 spans 15 residues. The DNA for the CDR3 is TGCAGTGCTCATCTCCGACTAGCGGGAGGAGATACGCAGTATTTT. Protein product: CSAHLRLAGGDTQYF.

This clonotype was recorded many times. The chain uses TRBV10-2 and TRBJ2-7; D not resolved. From germline, CDR1 is WSHSY and CDR2 SAAADI. With 4 bases removed from V and 2 bases from J, the gap between germline ends came to 9 bases. The CDR3 spans 13 residues. The CDR3 region is CASSGPPTYEQYF. In DNA form, the CDR3 reads TGCGCCAGCAGTGGACCGCCAACCTACGAGCAGTACTTC.

This rearrangement joins TRBV4-2 to TRBJ2-2, with TRBD2 identical over 9 bases. Germline V gives CDR1 LGHNA, CDR2 YNFKEQ. V shed 0 bases and J 3 bases; nucleotides not matched to a gene: 2. The CDR3 has 16 amino acids. CDR3 sequence reads: CASSQDLAGYTGELFF. The CDR3 DNA sequence: TGTGCCAGCAGCCAAGATCTAGCGGGGTACACCGGGGAGCTGTTTTTT.

This chain uses TRBV10-3 with TRBJ2-7; 11 bases agree with TRBD1. This CDR3 region has 12 residues. Germline V gives CDR1 ENHRY, CDR2 SYGVKD. V dropped 10 bases and J dropped 7; count of bases not matched to a gene: 6. The CDR3 here is CATGQGAGEQYF. In nucleotides, the CDR3 is TGTGCCACCGGACAGGGGGCAGGGGAGCAGTACTTC.

The rearrangement joins TRBV5-5 to TRBJ1-2; no clear D. The CDR3 is made up of 14 amino acids. The V end was cut by 4 bases, the J end by 2 bases, with 12 bases between. Germline CDR1 SGHKS, CDR2 YYEKEE (reference sequence). CDR3 bases: TGTGCCAGCAGCACTGAACGGGCAAACTATGGCTACACCTTC. Residues: CASSTERANYGYTF.

The V gene is TRBV15, the J gene TRBJ2-5, with 11 bases fitting TRBD2. The germline V gene has CDR1 LNHNV and CDR2 YYDKDF (reference sequence). The CDR3 is 17 amino acids. V lost 1 base to trimming and J lost 0 bases; unmatched junction nucleotides: 4. The CDR3 region has the DNA TGTGCCACCAGCAGAGTTAGACTAGCGGGGAACCAAGAGACCCAGTACTTC. Protein sequence: CATSRVRLAGNQETQYF.

The chain has TRBV7-2 and TRBJ2-1, with D tentatively TRBD2 (6 bases). Germline lookup yields CDR1 SGHTA and CDR2 FQGNSA. Trimming stripped 5 bases from V and 4 bases from J, with 12 bases between. The CDR3 runs to 14 residues. The DNA of the CDR3 is TGTGCCAGCAGCCCTAGCGCAAGTTACAATGAGCAGTTCTTC. Translation gives CASSPSASYNEQFF. The full variable domain, with the rest looked up from reference TRBV7-2 and TRBJ2-1, is GAGVSQSPSNKVTEKGKDVELRCDPISGHTALYWYRQSLGQGLEFLIYFQGNSAPDKSGLPSDRFSAERTGGSVSTLTIQRTQQEDSAVYLCASSPSASYNEQFFGPGTRLTVL.

The CDR3 bases are TGCGCCAGCAGCGGGGGACAGGGGGCAAGGGAGCAGTACTTC. This gives the protein CASSGGQGAREQYF. The genes are TRBV5-1 and TRBJ2-7; 12 positions match TRBD1. The CDR3 is 14 amino acids. Germline CDR1 SGHRS, CDR2 YFSETQ. J was trimmed by 7 bases and V by 4 bases; bases with no gene match: 6.

The chain links TRBV29-1 to TRBJ2-3; D ambiguous. This CDR3 comprises 12 residues. Germline V gene sequence: CDR1 SQVTM, CDR2 ANQGSEA. Trimming removed 7 bases at V and 4 bases at J, with 12 bases between. CDR3 sequence reads: CSDFRGPDTQYF. The CDR3 DNA is TGCAGCGATTTTCGAGGCCCAGATACGCAGTATTTT.

The CDR3 DNA sequence: TGTGCCAGCCGACCCACAGGGAAGGAGACCCAGTACTTC. Its translation: CASRPTGKETQYF. The chain is built from TRBV25-1 and TRBJ2-5, with D perhaps TRBD1 (6 bases). CDR1 is MGHDK and CDR2 is SYGVNS in the germline V gene. V lost 8 bases and J lost 5, with 15 bases in between. The CDR3 consists of 13 residues.

A few counts support this clonotype. The chain employs TRBV9 and TRBJ1-3; 7 positions agree with TRBD1. This CDR3 region has 15 residues. CDR1 SGDLS and CDR2 YYNGEE come from the germline V gene. V was clipped by 3 bases and J by 0 bases; unmatched bases: 3. The CDR3 bases are TGTGCCAGCAGCGGCCGGGACAGCTCTGGAAACACCATATATTTT. As protein: CASSGRDSSGNTIYF.

V and J are TRBV5-1 and TRBJ2-3, with D possibly matching TRBD1 (5 bases). The germline CDR1 and CDR2 sequences are SGHRS and YFSETQ. The V end was cut by 3 bases, the J end by 0 bases, with 11 bases between. This CDR3 is 15 amino acids long. CDR3 DNA sequence: TGCGCCAGCAGCTCTTTAGGGGCGAGCACAGATACGCAGTATTTT. It codes for CASSSLGASTDTQYF.

The chain employs TRBV12-3 or TRBV12-4 and TRBJ2-1, with 11 bases aligning to TRBD1. CDR3 size: 14 residues. Trimming cost V 8 bases and J 6 bases; bases outside gene matches: 6. The CDR3 loop is CASDSGTGGNEQFF. The CDR3 DNA reads as TGTGCCAGCGATTCCGGGACAGGGGGCAATGAGCAGTTCTTC.

V and J are TRBV20-1 and TRBJ2-3; D gene uncertain. V was pared by 4 bases and J by 3 bases, with 17 bases between. The CDR3 sequence is 15 residues long. Looked up from germline, CDR1 is DFQATT and CDR2 is SNEGSKA (reference sequence). CDR3 region: CSAIKLGTSTDTQYF. CDR3 nucleotides: TGCAGTGCTATCAAGCTTGGCACCTCGACAGATACGCAGTATTTT.

This clonotype was detected only a few times. The junction does not match germline at one end; this may be a read error. The rearrangement uses TRBV24-1 and TRBJ1-2; possible D gene TRBD1, 6 bases. The germline V gene has CDR1 KGHDR and CDR2 SFDVKD. This CDR3 has 16 amino acids. CDR3 DNA: TGTGCCACCAGTGACGCTACAGGGCCACCCCACTATGGCTTCACCTTC. It yields the protein CATSDATGPPHYGFTF.

This clonotype was seen at least ten times. J is TRBJ2-7 and V is TRBV5-1, with 9 bases matching TRBD1. Germline CDR1 is SGHRS and CDR2 is YFSETQ. V trimming: 0 bases; J trimming: 3 bases; junction bases outside the gene matches: 1. The CDR3 has 14 amino acids. Here the CDR3 DNA reads TGCGCCAGCAGCTTGGGACAGGGGGACTACGAGCAGTACTTC. Amino acids: CASSLGQGDYEQYF.

The V call is TRBV4-2, the J call TRBJ2-7; D assignment may be TRBD1 or TRBD2 (5 bases each). CDR3 length: 13 residues. Trimming stripped 5 bases from V and 3 bases from J, with 11 bases between. CDR1 and CDR2 (germline): LGHNA, YNFKEQ. CDR3 DNA sequence: TGTGCCAGCAGCTACGGGACGGACTACGAGCAGTACTTC. Residues: CASSYGTDYEQYF.

The CDR3, as DNA: TGCGCCAGCAGCTACCCGGGCGGGGGCACAGATACGCAGTATTTT. This encodes CASSYPGGGTDTQYF. The chain has TRBV4-1 and TRBJ2-3; D might be TRBD2 (6 bases). V gave up 5 bases and J gave up 1 base, with 13 bases separating them. The germline V gene has CDR1 MGHRA and CDR2 YSYEKL. CDR3 size: 15 residues.

This clonotype was seen a handful of times. The rearrangement uses TRBV3-1 and TRBJ2-1; TRBD1 matches at 8 bases. The V gene's germline CDR1 is LGHDT and CDR2 YNNKEL (reference sequence). The ends lost 2 bases at V and 8 bases at J; junction bases unmatched: 5. This CDR3 region has 14 residues. DNA for the CDR3: TGTGCCAGCAGCCAATTACCAGGGGGCCATGAGCAGTTCTTC. Amino acids: CASSQLPGGHEQFF.

The V and J genes are TRBV12-3 or TRBV12-4 and TRBJ1-3; unclear D gene. This CDR3 is built from 12 residues. Trimming removed 6 bases from V and 4 bases from J, with 7 bases in between. DNA for the CDR3: TGTGCCAGCAGATTCGAGGGAAACACCATATATTTT. This codes for CASRFEGNTIYF.

The chain is built from TRBV7-2 and TRBJ1-2; 10 nucleotides match TRBD1. J lost 2 bases, V lost 4 bases, and 1 base had no gene match. This CDR3 has 14 residues. Germline assignment: CDR1 SGHTA and CDR2 FQGNSA. The CDR3 region has the DNA TGTGCCAGCAGCTCGGACAGGGGGAACTATGGCTACACCTTC. Its translation: CASSSDRGNYGYTF.

The chain uses TRBV4-3 and TRBJ2-1; D unresolved. CDR3 length equals 16 residues. Germline lookup yields CDR1 LGHNA and CDR2 YSLEER. V lost 2 bases, J lost 4 bases, and 15 bases lay in between. CDR3 loop: CASSQLPPPSYNEQFF. The CDR3 DNA reads TGCGCCAGCAGCCAACTCCCCCCGCCCTCGTACAATGAGCAGTTCTTC.

This chain uses TRBV20-1 with TRBJ2-1; D is unclear. The V gene's germline CDR1 is DFQATT and CDR2 SNEGSKA (reference sequence). This CDR3 has 14 amino acids. V lost 5 bases and J lost 0, with 11 bases in between. This CDR3 is CSAGQAPSYNEQFF. The CDR3 nucleotides are TGCAGTGCTGGCCAGGCGCCCTCCTACAATGAGCAGTTCTTC.

This clonotype has more than one count but fewer than ten. The V and J genes are TRBV24-1 and TRBJ1-2; D may be TRBD1 (5 bases). The V gene's germline CDR1 is KGHDR and CDR2 SFDVKD. CDR3 size: 15 residues. The ends were cut back, 3 bases at V and 4 bases at J, with 14 bases in the middle. CDR3 sequence reads: CATSDGGLRSYGYTF. The CDR3 nucleotides are TGTGCCACCAGTGATGGGGGACTCCGGTCCTATGGCTACACCTTC.

J is TRBJ2-2 and V is TRBV12-3 or TRBV12-4; TRBD2 agrees at 7 bases. The CDR3 extends over 14 amino acids. The V and J ends lost 6 bases and 6 bases, in that order; junction bases with no gene match: 7. The CDR3 region is CASRQTSRSGELFF. In nucleotides, the CDR3 is TGTGCCAGCAGGCAGACTAGCAGGTCCGGGGAGCTGTTTTTT.

V is TRBV12-3 or TRBV12-4 and J is TRBJ2-7, with D possibly called TRBD1 or TRBD2 (5 bases each). Trimming removed 6 bases from V and 3 bases from J, with 15 bases in between. The CDR3 totals 14 residues. This CDR3 is CASRGPPPDYEQYF. The CDR3 nucleotides read TGTGCCAGCAGGGGACCCCCACCCGACTACGAGCAGTACTTC.

This clonotype appeared a few times. CDR3: CATERQLANYGYTF. CDR3 DNA: TGTGCCACCGAACGACAGCTAGCTAACTATGGCTACACCTTC. This chain connects TRBV12-3 or TRBV12-4 to TRBJ1-2; possible D gene TRBD1, 5 bases. The CDR3 extends over 14 amino acids. The V end was cut by 10 bases, the J end by 0 bases, with 15 bases between.

The chain uses TRBV5-1 and TRBJ1-2; TRBD1 matches at 10 bases. The junction had 5 bases not matched to a gene; V was cut back by 3 bases and J by 0 bases. CDR1 is SGHRS and CDR2 is YFSETQ in the germline V gene. The CDR3 extends over 16 amino acids. The CDR3 sequence: CASSSGDRGPNYGYTF. In DNA, the CDR3 is TGCGCCAGCAGCTCGGGGGACAGGGGACCTAACTATGGCTACACCTTC.

This clonotype was seen more than once but under ten times. This sequence joins TRBV15 and TRBJ1-3; 7 nucleotides match TRBD1. V lost 4 bases to trimming and J lost 4 bases; unmatched junction nucleotides: 4. The CDR3 is 14 residues long. Germline-derived CDR1 and CDR2 are LNHNV and YYDKDF (reference sequence). CDR3 amino acids: CATSTDRAGNTIYF. The DNA for the CDR3 is TGTGCCACCAGCACAGACAGGGCGGGAAACACCATATATTTT.

This clonotype was found a few times. The V and J genes are TRBV25-1 and TRBJ2-7, with TRBD1 matching over 7 bases. V shed 4 bases and J 0 bases; nucleotides not matched to a gene: 9. Germline CDR1 is MGHDK and CDR2 is SYGVNS. The CDR3 runs to 16 residues. DNA of the CDR3: TGTGCCAGCAGTGGGGGGACCGGGACAGTCTCCTACGAGCAGTACTTC. This codes for CASSGGTGTVSYEQYF.